What follows are 31 T cell receptor beta chains derived from one specimen sequenced in a study of blood T cell repertoires in COVID-19. Some clones are missing from TCRdb's copy, which holds only in-frame ones; the method was immunoSEQ multiplex PCR. The sample contains around 140,000 clones, over 75% of which appear only once. The source material was peripheral blood. The origin of the receptors is a human donor in a cohort sampled during active COVID-19.

V is TRBV5-1 and J is TRBJ2-2; 8 bases agree with TRBD1. CDR1 and CDR2 (germline): SGHRS, YFSETQ. The V gene end was trimmed by 0 bases and the J gene end by 7 bases; junction bases not matched to a gene: 5. The CDR3 is 15 amino acids. CDR3 loop: CASSLDQGAGGELFF. The CDR3 DNA reads TGCGCCAGCAGCTTGGATCAGGGGGCAGGCGGGGAGCTGTTTTTT.

The chain links TRBV30 to TRBJ1-3; possible D gene TRBD1, 6 bases. V gave up 4 bases and J gave up 4 bases, with 8 bases separating them. CDR3 length: 12 residues. From germline, CDR1 is GTSNPN and CDR2 SVGIG (reference sequence). Here the CDR3 reads CAWTGAGNTIYF. The CDR3 DNA reads TGTGCCTGGACAGGGGCGGGAAACACCATATATTTT.

This sequence joins TRBV29-1 and TRBJ2-7, with 7 bases aligning to TRBD1. This CDR3 region has 15 residues. Germline CDR1 SQVTM, CDR2 ANQGSEA. The CDR3 loop reads CSALGTYRGSYEQYF. DNA of the CDR3: TGCAGTGCGTTGGGGACCTACAGGGGCTCCTACGAGCAGTACTTC.

This chain joins TRBV24-1 and TRBJ2-1; 7 nucleotides align to TRBD2. The CDR3 has 16 residues. V lost 8 bases, J lost 0 bases, and 9 bases stayed unmatched. Germline assignment: CDR1 KGHDR and CDR2 SFDVKD. The CDR3, as DNA: TGTGCCACCATCCCTCGCGGGAGAAGCTCCTACAATGAGCAGTTCTTC. Its protein is CATIPRGRSSYNEQFF.

The chain employs TRBV1 and TRBJ1-1. TRBV1 is assigned pseudogene status. The CDR3 is 12 residues long. CDR3 sequence reads: CTSRREGFSPFF. The CDR3 region has the DNA TGCACCAGCCGTAGGGAGGGCTTCAGCCCTTTCTTT.

V usage is TRBV7-2 and J usage is TRBJ1-1; perhaps TRBD1 as D (5 bases). This CDR3 region has 16 residues. The germline CDR1 and CDR2 sequences are SGHTA and FQGNSA. Trimming cost V 0 bases and J 2 bases, with 13 bases left between them. As DNA, the CDR3 is TGTGCCAGCAGCTTAGCTGTAGCAGGGCTCAACACTGAAGCTTTCTTT. This sequence encodes CASSLAVAGLNTEAFF.

The chain couples TRBV4-2 to TRBJ1-2; D may be TRBD1 (6 bases). This CDR3 is 13 amino acids long. The germline gives CDR1 LGHNA, CDR2 YNFKEQ. V lost 1 base and J 4 bases, leaving 7 bases between the germline ends. CDR3 sequence reads: CASSQARGYGYTF. The CDR3 DNA is TGTGCCAGCAGCCAAGCCAGGGGCTATGGCTACACCTTC.

The J gene is TRBJ1-5, the V gene TRBV9, with TRBD1 as a possible D gene (6 bases). The CDR3 is made up of 16 amino acids. V lost 4 bases and J lost 3, with 17 bases in between. CDR1 is SGDLS and CDR2 is YYNGEE in the germline V gene. This CDR3 is CASSPTDRLANQPQHF. DNA of the CDR3: TGTGCCAGCAGCCCAACTGACAGGCTGGCCAATCAGCCCCAGCATTTT.

V gene TRBV19 combines with J gene TRBJ1-3, with D unclear. The CDR3 is made up of 15 amino acids. Trimming took 8 bases from V and 0 from J, leaving 14 bases between them. The germline V gene encodes CDR1 LNHDA and CDR2 SQIVND (reference sequence). Written as DNA, the CDR3 is TGTGCCAGTTCCGCCCAGGATTTCTCTGGAAACACCATATATTTT. It specifies CASSAQDFSGNTIYF.

The V call is TRBV5-4, the J call TRBJ1-4, with 8 positions matching TRBD1. V lost 3 bases to trimming and J lost 7 bases; unmatched junction nucleotides: 5. CDR3 length equals 14 residues. CDR1 and CDR2 (germline): SGHNT, YYREEE (reference sequence). The CDR3 protein is CASSSQGAGEKLFF. CDR3 in DNA: TGTGCCAGCAGCTCTCAGGGGGCGGGTGAAAAACTGTTTTTT.

The chain uses TRBV28 and TRBJ1-4; possibly TRBD1 for D (5 bases). This CDR3 region has 14 residues. With 4 bases removed from V and 5 bases from J, the gap between germline ends came to 11 bases. Germline CDR1 is MDHEN and CDR2 is SYDVKM. CDR3 loop: CASSWGGGNEKLFF. As DNA, the CDR3 is TGTGCCAGCAGTTGGGGTGGGGGGAATGAAAAACTGTTTTTT.

This chain joins TRBV9 and TRBJ2-2, with D perhaps matching TRBD2 (5 bases). Trimming took off 6 bases at V and 5 bases at J, with 17 bases between the two ends. The CDR3 contains 15 residues. CDR1 and CDR2 (germline): SGDLS, YYNGEE. The CDR3: CASTPRGPATGELFF. CDR3 DNA: TGTGCCAGCACACCCAGAGGGCCGGCAACCGGGGAGCTGTTTTTT.

The chain is built from TRBV4-1 and TRBJ1-5, with D maybe TRBD1 (6 bases). This CDR3 is built from 15 residues. The germline gives CDR1 MGHRA, CDR2 YSYEKL. V dropped 5 bases and J dropped 7 bases, with 18 bases sitting between them. CDR3 bases: TGCGCCAGCAGCGTTAGGGACACCATGCCCCAGCCCCAGCATTTT. Protein product: CASSVRDTMPQPQHF.

The V and J genes are TRBV7-9 and TRBJ1-5; the match to TRBD1 covers 7 bases. J was trimmed by 3 bases and V by 5 bases; bases with no gene match: 7. The CDR3 loop spans 15 amino acids. Germline values: CDR1 SEHNR, CDR2 FQNEAQ (reference sequence). CDR3 sequence reads: CASSEGGGSNQPQHF. CDR3 in DNA: TGTGCCAGCAGCGAAGGGGGCGGATCCAATCAGCCCCAGCATTTT.

CDR3 sequence: CASSPQTGVGEKLFF. DNA of the CDR3: TGTGCCAGCAGTCCACAAACAGGGGTAGGGGAAAAACTGTTTTTT. This chain joins TRBV25-1 and TRBJ1-4; 7 nucleotides align to TRBD1. This CDR3 contains 15 residues. Germline V lookup: CDR1 MGHDK, CDR2 SYGVNS. V was pared by 5 bases and J by 8 bases, with 11 bases of the junction left unmatched.

This CDR3 reads CASSFADTGTGELFF. In DNA, the CDR3 is TGTGCCAGCAGCTTCGCCGATACAGGCACCGGGGAGCTGTTTTTT. V usage is TRBV9 and J usage is TRBJ2-2, with D maybe TRBD1 (5 bases). Trimming left V 4 bases short and J 4 bases short, with 14 bases between. Germline lookup yields CDR1 SGDLS and CDR2 YYNGEE. The CDR3 loop spans 15 amino acids.

The chain uses TRBV7-3 and TRBJ1-1, with TRBD1 as a possible D gene (6 bases). The germline V gene has CDR1 SGHTA and CDR2 FQGTGA. V was trimmed by 6 bases and J by 3 bases, leaving 17 bases between them. The CDR3 consists of 15 residues. CDR3 nucleotides: TGTGCCAGCAGGCGGACAGCCCGGTCGGACACTGAAGCTTTCTTT. This sequence encodes CASRRTARSDTEAFF.

V gene TRBV11-3 combines with J gene TRBJ2-1; 10 positions agree with TRBD2. After removal of 2 bases from V and 9 bases from J, the junction contained 7 bases not matched to a gene. CDR3 size: 15 residues. Germline V CDR1 and CDR2: SGHNT, YENEEA. CDR3 DNA sequence: TGTGCCAGCAGCTTACCCGGGACTAGCGTTGGTGAGCAGTTCTTC. Its protein product is CASSLPGTSVGEQFF.

This chain links TRBV19 with TRBJ2-1; D may be TRBD1 (5 bases). This CDR3 spans 16 amino acids. V gave up 4 bases and J gave up 3 bases, with 16 bases separating them. From germline, CDR1 is LNHDA and CDR2 SQIVND (reference sequence). DNA for the CDR3: TGTGCCAGTAGTAGGATTTTCGGGCAGGGCTACAATGAGCAGTTCTTC. As protein: CASSRIFGQGYNEQFF.

The chain uses TRBV12-3 or TRBV12-4 and TRBJ1-2, with D perhaps matching TRBD1 (5 bases). This CDR3 is 13 amino acids long. Trimming cost V 5 bases and J 2 bases, with 9 bases left between them. The DNA for the CDR3 is TGTGCCAGCAGTCCGACAGCCAACTATGGCTACACCTTC. It is translated as CASSPTANYGYTF.

The rearrangement links TRBV5-1 to TRBJ1-4, with a weak D call TRBD1 (5 bases). CDR3 length: 16 amino acids. The V gene's germline CDR1 is SGHRS and CDR2 YFSETQ. V was cut by 0 bases and J by 6 bases, with 15 bases left in between. The CDR3 reads CASSLGRANSDEKLFF. CDR3 bases: TGCGCCAGCAGCTTGGGCAGGGCCAATTCGGATGAAAAACTGTTTTTT. Full variable domain (outside the CDR3, taken from reference TRBV5-1 and TRBJ1-4): KAGVTQTPRYLIKTRGQQVTLSCSPISGHRSVSWYQQTPGQGLQFLFEYFSETQRNKGNFPGRFSGRQFSNSRSEMNVSTLELGDSALYLCASSLGRANSDEKLFFGSGTQLSVL.

This clone occurred a few times. The chain joins TRBV29-1 to TRBJ1-2, with D tentatively TRBD1 (6 bases). Germline-derived CDR1 and CDR2 are SQVTM and ANQGSEA. The CDR3 consists of 11 residues. Trimming cost V 6 bases and J 2 bases, with 7 bases left between them. CDR3 bases: TGCAGCGTGGGGGCAAACTATGGCTACACCTTC. It specifies CSVGANYGYTF.

V gene TRBV7-8 combines with J gene TRBJ1-2; unclear D gene. Germline V gene data show CDR1 as SGHVS and CDR2 as FQNEAQ. V lost 0 bases to trimming and J lost 8 bases, with 16 bases between them. CDR3 length: 15 residues. The CDR3: CASSLALNLARGYTF. The CDR3 DNA follows: TGTGCCAGCAGCTTAGCCTTGAATTTAGCTAGGGGCTACACCTTC.

The chain uses TRBV2 and TRBJ1-5; D is perhaps TRBD1 (5 bases). Trimming removed 5 bases at V and 6 bases at J, with 11 bases between. Germline V gives CDR1 SNHLY, CDR2 FYNNEI. The CDR3 runs 13 residues. CDR3 nucleotide sequence: TGTGCCAGCAGTCCAGGGTTGGGTCAGCCCCAGCATTTT. Protein sequence: CASSPGLGQPQHF.

Only a few counts were recorded for this clone. The chain recombines TRBV7-9 with TRBJ1-1; D is ambiguous. The CDR3 is made up of 16 amino acids. Germline CDR1 SEHNR, CDR2 FQNEAQ (reference sequence). V was trimmed by 5 bases and J by 0 bases, leaving 16 bases between them. CDR3 sequence: CASSPHLTPLNTEAFF. In nucleotides, the CDR3 is TGTGCCAGCAGCCCCCACCTAACGCCTCTGAACACTGAAGCTTTCTTT.

The CDR3 loop is CASSQGGQYYGYTF. DNA of the CDR3: TGTGCCAGCAGCCAAGGCGGACAGTACTATGGCTACACCTTC. The V gene is TRBV3-1 (or the pseudogene TRBV3-2), the J gene TRBJ1-2; possible D gene TRBD1, 6 bases. CDR3 length equals 14 residues. V lost 1 base to trimming and J lost 3 bases, with 9 bases between them. Germline CDR1 LGHDT, CDR2 YNNKEL (reference sequence).

CDR3: CASSLARGAPNEQYF. In DNA form, the CDR3 reads TGTGCCAGCAGCTTGGCCCGGGGGGCCCCAAACGAGCAGTACTTC. The rearrangement uses TRBV7-9 and TRBJ2-7; D may be TRBD2 (7 bases). The V gene's germline CDR1 is SEHNR and CDR2 FQNEAQ (reference sequence). The CDR3 is made up of 15 amino acids. The ends were cut back, 3 bases at V and 5 bases at J, with 17 bases in the middle.

The chain has TRBV5-1 and TRBJ2-3, with D perhaps TRBD1 (5 bases). The V end lost 4 bases, the J end lost 5 bases, and 14 bases lay between the germline ends. This CDR3 region has 14 residues. Germline assignment: CDR1 SGHRS and CDR2 YFSETQ. The CDR3 DNA follows: TGCGCCAGCAGCCTAAGACAGCCCCTAGATACGCAGTATTTT. As protein: CASSLRQPLDTQYF.

The gene calls are TRBV4-3 and TRBJ1-2; TRBD1 aligns across 10 bases. The CDR3 is 15 amino acids. Per the germline V gene, CDR1 is LGHNA and CDR2 is YSLEER. The ends lost 4 bases at V and 2 bases at J; junction bases unmatched: 4. The CDR3, as DNA: TGCGCCAGCAGCCGGGACAGGGGAACCAACTATGGCTACACCTTC. It specifies CASSRDRGTNYGYTF.

J is TRBJ2-1 and V is TRBV5-5; the match to TRBD1 covers 11 bases. CDR1 and CDR2 (germline): SGHKS, YYEKEE (reference sequence). V shed 3 bases, J shed 4 bases, and the junction held 3 bases outside the gene matches. The CDR3 consists of 15 residues. DNA of the CDR3: TGTGCCAGCAGCTGGACAGGGGGCAATTACAATGAGCAGTTCTTC. Translating it yields CASSWTGGNYNEQFF.

The genes are TRBV10-3 and TRBJ2-3; the D gene is possibly TRBD2 (5 bases). CDR1 and CDR2 from the germline V gene are ENHRY and SYGVKD. This CDR3 region has 13 residues. V shed 5 bases and J shed 1 base, with 7 bases lying between them. The CDR3 nucleotides are TGTGCCATCAGTTCGGAGGGCACAGATACGCAGTATTTT. Translating it yields CAISSEGTDTQYF.